The next 26 T cell receptor beta chains were all read from a single sample in a study of cytomegalovirus exposure and HLA in healthy donors. 60 Vbeta and 13 Jbeta primers were used in PCR. Sequencing was performed with immunoSEQ multiplex PCR; in TCRdb, only in-frame clones are kept and a portion is missing. The sample contains about 80,000 clones, approximately 80% of which appear only once. Sequenced input: PBMCs. These receptors were taken from a man between 45 and 60 years old in good health and CMV-seronegative.

The chain carries TRBV5-6 and TRBJ1-2; perhaps TRBD1 as D (5 bases). V lost 0 bases and J lost 7, with 13 bases in between. Germline V lookup: CDR1 SGHDT, CDR2 YYEEEE. The CDR3 loop spans 14 amino acids. The CDR3 reads CASSLGRDLSGYTF. The CDR3 nucleotides are TGTGCCAGCAGCTTGGGCAGGGATCTAAGTGGCTACACCTTC. The entire variable domain, with the rest obtained from reference TRBV5-6 and TRBJ1-2, is as follows: DAGVTQSPTHLIKTRGQQVTLRCSPKSGHDTVSWYQQALGQGPQFIFQYYEEEERQRGNFPDRFSGHQFPNYSSELNVNALLLGDSALYLCASSLGRDLSGYTFGSGTRLTVV.

The chain is built from TRBV29-1 and TRBJ2-5; 9 nucleotides agree with TRBD1. CDR3 size: 13 residues. Germline CDR1 reads SQVTM; CDR2 reads ANQGSEA. With V trimmed by 2 bases and J by 6 bases, 4 bases remained unmatched. The CDR3 DNA is TGCAGCGTTGAACCGACAGGGGGGCAGACCCAGTACTTC. Its protein product is CSVEPTGGQTQYF.

The rearrangement links TRBV19 to TRBJ2-5; D gene ambiguous. The CDR3 contains 15 residues. Germline V gives CDR1 LNHDA, CDR2 SQIVND (reference sequence). Trimming stripped 0 bases from V and 0 bases from J, with 8 bases between. CDR3: CASSIDSLYQETQYF. CDR3 nucleotide sequence: TGTGCCAGTAGTATAGATAGTCTGTACCAAGAGACCCAGTACTTC.

The chain joins TRBV5-1 to TRBJ1-2; possible D gene TRBD1, 5 bases. The CDR3 totals 13 residues. Germline lookup yields CDR1 SGHRS and CDR2 YFSETQ. V gave up 3 bases and J gave up 8 bases, with 14 bases separating them. The CDR3 region is CASSSNGGIGYTF. The CDR3 DNA follows: TGCGCCAGCAGCTCGAACGGGGGGATCGGCTACACCTTC.

DNA for the CDR3: TGTGCCAGCAGTCCCCAAACGGCGAACACCGGGGAGCTGTTTTTT. It codes for CASSPQTANTGELFF. The chain couples TRBV27 to TRBJ2-2, with unresolved D. V lost 5 bases, J lost 0 bases, and 10 bases lay in between. CDR1 is MNHEY and CDR2 is SMNVEV in the germline V gene (reference sequence). This CDR3 contains 15 residues.

The chain joins TRBV15 to TRBJ1-2; TRBD1 aligns across 10 bases. V was clipped by 9 bases and J by 3 bases; unmatched bases: 7. The CDR3 consists of 14 residues. Per the germline V gene, CDR1 is LNHNV and CDR2 is YYDKDF (reference sequence). CDR3 in amino acids: CATRPGTGDYGYTF. The CDR3 DNA follows: TGTGCCACGAGGCCCGGGACAGGGGACTATGGCTACACCTTC. Looking up the rest from reference TRBV15 and TRBJ1-2 gives the full variable domain: DAMVIQNPRYQVTQFGKPVTLSCSQTLNHNVMYWYQQKSSQAPKLLFHYYDKDFNNEADTPDNFQSRRPNTSFCFLDIRSPGLGDTAMYLCATRPGTGDYGYTFGSGTRLTVV.

CDR3 nucleotide sequence: TGTGCCAGCAGTATCAACGGGGTAGGAGACTATGGCTACACCTTC. Encoded protein: CASSINGVGDYGYTF. The V gene is TRBV2, the J gene TRBJ1-2; no definite D call. Per the germline V gene, CDR1 is SNHLY and CDR2 is FYNNEI. Trimming removed 5 bases at V and 3 bases at J, with 16 bases between. This CDR3 contains 15 residues.

V and J are TRBV19 and TRBJ2-7, with 10 bases aligning to TRBD2. Germline V gives CDR1 LNHDA, CDR2 SQIVND (reference sequence). The CDR3 extends over 13 amino acids. Trimming removed 8 bases from V and 7 bases from J; junction bases left unmatched: 8. CDR3 in amino acids: CASGTSGVREQYF. For the CDR3, the DNA is TGTGCCAGTGGAACTAGCGGGGTGAGGGAGCAGTACTTC. The whole variable domain, remainder taken from reference TRBV19 and TRBJ2-7, is DGGITQSPKYLFRKEGQNVTLSCEQNLNHDAMYWYRQDPGQGLRLIYYSQIVNDFQKGDIAEGYSVSREKKESFPLTVTSAQKNPTAFYLCASGTSGVREQYFGPGTRLTVT.

The chain has TRBV7-9 and TRBJ1-2; D gene ambiguous. The germline V and J ends were trimmed by 2 bases and 5 bases, with 12 bases remaining between them. Per germline, CDR1 SEHNR and CDR2 FQNEAQ (reference sequence). This CDR3 spans 14 amino acids. CDR3 residues: CASSLPESQYGYTF. CDR3 bases: TGTGCCAGCAGCTTACCCGAATCCCAGTATGGCTACACCTTC.

CDR3 DNA: TGTGCCAGCAAGAAAAGGGGGGGTTCCGAGCAGTTCTTC. This gives the protein CASKKRGGSEQFF. V gene TRBV28 combines with J gene TRBJ2-1, with a possible D match to TRBD2 (7 bases). The V end lost 7 bases, the J end lost 10 bases, and 17 bases lay between the germline ends. This CDR3 comprises 13 residues. In germline, CDR1 is MDHEN, CDR2 SYDVKM.

The rearrangement links TRBV10-3 to TRBJ2-1; TRBD1 is a possible D gene (6 bases). V was cut by 0 bases and J by 5 bases, with 8 bases left in between. CDR3 length: 14 residues. The germline V gene has CDR1 ENHRY and CDR2 SYGVKD. CDR3 coding DNA: TGTGCCATCAGTGAGTCAAGGGGGAACAATGAGCAGTTCTTC. Its translation is CAISESRGNNEQFF.

The CDR3 is CASSVQGLGGYTF. CDR3 nucleotide sequence: TGTGCCAGCAGTGTTCAGGGGTTGGGTGGCTACACCTTC. The chain combines TRBV25-1 with TRBJ1-2; D is perhaps TRBD1 (6 bases). CDR3 size: 13 residues. Deletions cut 4 bases from V and 7 bases from J, with 13 bases between. Germline V gene data show CDR1 as MGHDK and CDR2 as SYGVNS.

The chain joins TRBV5-1 to TRBJ1-1; TRBD1 matches 9 bases. In germline, CDR1 is SGHRS, CDR2 YFSETQ. With V trimmed by 3 bases and J by 5 bases, 8 bases remained unmatched. CDR3 size: 15 residues. The CDR3: CASSWEVGQGTEAFF. CDR3 bases: TGCGCCAGCAGCTGGGAGGTGGGACAGGGAACTGAAGCTTTCTTT.

This clone was found a few times. V is TRBV4-2 and J is TRBJ2-1; perhaps TRBD1 as D (6 bases). Germline V gives CDR1 LGHNA, CDR2 YNFKEQ. V shed 3 bases and J shed 7 bases, with 16 bases lying between them. CDR3 length: 15 residues. The CDR3 coding sequence is TGTGCCAGCAGCCAGTTGACAGGCTCAGGGAATGAGCAGTTCTTC. It encodes CASSQLTGSGNEQFF.

This clone was detected a few times. V gene TRBV7-8 combines with J gene TRBJ2-7, with a possible D match to TRBD2 (6 bases). Germline lookup yields CDR1 SGHVS and CDR2 FQNEAQ. Deletions cut 0 bases from V and 4 bases from J, with 10 bases between. The CDR3 consists of 14 residues. The CDR3 here is CASSLAGLKYEQYF. The CDR3 coding sequence is TGTGCCAGCAGCTTAGCCGGACTAAAATACGAGCAGTACTTC. The full variable domain, its missing parts supplied by reference TRBV7-8 and TRBJ2-7, is GAGVSQSPRYKVAKRGQDVALRCDPISGHVSLFWYQQALGQGPEFLTYFQNEAQLDKSGLPSDRFFAERPEGSVSTLKIQRTQQEDSAVYLCASSLAGLKYEQYFGPGTRLTVT.

This clone has just a few counts. V is TRBV19 and J is TRBJ2-1, with 8 bases fitting TRBD1. This CDR3 comprises 14 residues. Trimming at V came to 7 bases and at J to 6 bases, leaving 8 bases not matched to a gene. The germline CDR1 and CDR2 sequences are LNHDA and SQIVND (reference sequence). Here the CDR3 reads CASKPFTGGNEQFF. CDR3 sequence (DNA): TGTGCCAGTAAACCCTTTACAGGGGGCAATGAGCAGTTCTTC.

The genes are TRBV11-2 and TRBJ2-3; D remains ambiguous. This CDR3 spans 14 amino acids. Between the trimmed V and J ends, which lost 0 bases and 8 bases, there was a span of 12 bases. The germline V gene has CDR1 SGHAT and CDR2 FQNNGV. The CDR3 nucleotides read TGTGCCAGCAGCTTAGAGCCCAACGTCGGTACGCAGTATTTT. Translated, it gives CASSLEPNVGTQYF. The entire variable domain, with the rest obtained from reference TRBV11-2 and TRBJ2-3, is as follows: EAGVAQSPRYKIIEKRQSVAFWCNPISGHATLYWYQQILGQGPKLLIQFQNNGVVDDSQLPKDRFSAERLKGVDSTLKIQPAKLEDSAVYLCASSLEPNVGTQYFGPGTRLTVL.

This clone has more than one count but fewer than ten. The gene calls are TRBV4-3 and TRBJ1-2, with a weak D call TRBD1 (5 bases). CDR3 length equals 15 residues. Germline CDR1 LGHNA, CDR2 YSLEER. V was trimmed by 0 bases and J by 0 bases, leaving 8 bases between them. The CDR3 protein is CASSQEQAANYGYTF. The DNA for the CDR3 is TGCGCCAGCAGCCAAGAACAGGCAGCTAACTATGGCTACACCTTC.

This clone turned up a few times. The J gene is TRBJ2-7, the V gene TRBV6-5, with D possibly TRBD1 on 6 matching bases. From germline, CDR1 is MNHEY and CDR2 SVGAGI. V lost 11 bases to trimming and J lost 0 bases, with 11 bases between them. This CDR3 is built from 12 residues. This chain's CDR3 is CAVEDSSYEQYF. The CDR3, as DNA: TGTGCCGTCGAGGACAGCTCCTACGAGCAGTACTTC.

J is TRBJ2-5 and V is TRBV9; TRBD2 agrees at 10 bases. The germline V gene has CDR1 SGDLS and CDR2 YYNGEE. This CDR3 contains 17 residues. V shed 5 bases, J shed 5 bases, and the junction held 15 bases outside the gene matches. In DNA form, the CDR3 reads TGTGCCAGCAGTCTCTTGGGTAGCGGGGGGCCCTCGGAGACCCAGTACTTC. Protein: CASSLLGSGGPSETQYF.

The V and J genes are TRBV11-2 and TRBJ1-1; D remains ambiguous. This CDR3 spans 15 amino acids. Germline lookup yields CDR1 SGHAT and CDR2 FQNNGV. Between the trimmed V and J ends, which lost 0 bases and 1 base, there was a span of 9 bases. The CDR3 nucleotides are TGTGCCAGCAGCTTAGAACCGGGATCGAACACTGAAGCTTTCTTT. Protein sequence: CASSLEPGSNTEAFF. Full variable domain (rest looked up from reference TRBV11-2 and TRBJ1-1): EAGVAQSPRYKIIEKRQSVAFWCNPISGHATLYWYQQILGQGPKLLIQFQNNGVVDDSQLPKDRFSAERLKGVDSTLKIQPAKLEDSAVYLCASSLEPGSNTEAFFGQGTRLTVV.

In the case of this clone: Other DNA sequences from this sample encode an identical CDR3 as well. The V gene is TRBV5-1, the J gene TRBJ1-3; D gene unclear. V lost 0 bases to trimming and J lost 4 bases, with 8 bases between them. This CDR3 spans 14 amino acids. Germline CDR1 SGHRS, CDR2 YFSETQ. The CDR3 nucleotides are TGCGCCAGCAGCTTGGCGGGGTACGGAAACACCATATATTTT. Translating it yields CASSLAGYGNTIYF.

This clone is a singleton in its sample. The chain joins TRBV4-3 to TRBJ2-5; 11 bases align to TRBD2. This CDR3 contains 16 residues. The germline V gene has CDR1 LGHNA and CDR2 YSLEER. Trimming cost V 0 bases and J 9 bases; bases outside gene matches: 9. This CDR3 reads CASSQDMGLAESSQYF. The DNA of the CDR3 is TGCGCCAGCAGCCAAGATATGGGACTAGCGGAATCGTCCCAGTACTTC.

The rearrangement uses TRBV27 and TRBJ2-3, with a possible D match to TRBD2 (6 bases). This CDR3 has 16 residues. Per the germline V gene, CDR1 is MNHEY and CDR2 is SMNVEV (reference sequence). V was trimmed by 5 bases and J by 2 bases, leaving 17 bases between them. CDR3 nucleotides: TGTGCCAGCAGTCAGGAGGGATCCTACAACACAGATACGCAGTATTTT. This codes for CASSQEGSYNTDTQYF.

This chain links TRBV5-4 with TRBJ1-1; D not resolved. V gave up 4 bases and J gave up 1 base, with 2 bases separating them. Germline CDR1 and CDR2: SGHNT and YYREEE (reference sequence). The CDR3 extends over 11 amino acids. The CDR3 DNA reads as TGTGCCAGCAGCCGGAACACTGAAGCTTTCTTT. Amino acids: CASSRNTEAFF.

This chain joins TRBV6-1 and TRBJ2-5; 9 positions match TRBD1. Trimming removed 3 bases from V and 1 base from J; junction bases left unmatched: 3. This CDR3 spans 15 amino acids. CDR1 and CDR2 from the germline V gene are MNHNS and SASEGT. The CDR3 spells CASSEIQGAQETQYF. CDR3 nucleotides: TGTGCCAGCAGTGAGATACAGGGGGCCCAAGAGACCCAGTACTTC.